These 20 T cell receptor beta chains share one sample of origin, sequenced in a study of blood T cell repertoires in COVID-19. Profiling relied on immunoSEQ multiplex PCR, and the TCRdb table lists in-frame clones only, not all of them. Of 150,000 or so clones listed, roughly 81% are singletons. The material sequenced was peripheral blood. Receptor source: a woman aged 45 to 65 with COVID-19, enrolled during active disease.

The chain combines TRBV11-3 with TRBJ2-1; TRBD1 is a possible D gene (6 bases). Germline loops: CDR1 SGHNT, CDR2 YENEEA. There are 13 residues in the CDR3. V lost 2 bases to trimming and J lost 8 bases, with 10 bases between them. The CDR3 here is CASSLYRDHEQFF. DNA for the CDR3: TGTGCCAGCAGCTTATACAGGGACCATGAGCAGTTCTTC.

CDR3 loop: CASSERRGSETQYF. Written as DNA, the CDR3 is TGTGCCAGCAGCGAGAGAAGGGGCAGTGAGACCCAGTACTTC. The J gene is TRBJ2-5, the V gene TRBV9; tentative D call: TRBD1 (5 bases). Trimming took off 3 bases at V and 5 bases at J, with 14 bases between the two ends. The CDR3 is 14 amino acids. Germline CDR1 is SGDLS and CDR2 is YYNGEE.

The chain uses TRBV5-4 and TRBJ2-7; the match to TRBD1 covers 8 bases. This CDR3 contains 15 residues. Per the germline V gene, CDR1 is SGHNT and CDR2 is YYREEE (reference sequence). V trimming: 4 bases; J trimming: 3 bases; junction bases outside the gene matches: 9. CDR3 in amino acids: CASSPGQGQLYEQYF. In DNA, the CDR3 is TGTGCCAGCAGCCCCGGACAGGGTCAACTCTACGAGCAGTACTTC. Drawing the rest from reference TRBV5-4 and TRBJ2-7, the complete variable domain is ETGVTQSPTHLIKTRGQQVTLRCSSQSGHNTVSWYQQALGQGPQFIFQYYREEENGRGNFPPRFSGLQFPNYSSELNVNALELDDSALYLCASSPGQGQLYEQYFGPGTRLTVT.

The rearrangement joins TRBV30 to TRBJ1-4; TRBD1 aligns across 7 bases. Losses at the gene ends were 7 bases for V and 1 base for J; bases not matched to a gene: 3. The CDR3 is made up of 13 amino acids. Germline loops: CDR1 GTSNPN, CDR2 SVGIG (reference sequence). CDR3 sequence: CASTGVTNEKLFF. Written as DNA, the CDR3 is TGTGCCTCCACAGGGGTAACTAATGAAAAACTGTTTTTT.

The V call is TRBV6-5, the J call TRBJ1-2, with D possibly TRBD1 on 6 matching bases. The CDR3 extends over 15 amino acids. Germline CDR1 MNHEY, CDR2 SVGAGI. Trimming removed 2 bases at V and 3 bases at J, with 13 bases between. The CDR3 region is CASSYDGTPYYGYTF. The CDR3, as DNA: TGTGCCAGCAGTTACGACGGGACACCATACTATGGCTACACCTTC.

This clone was counted once. The chain joins TRBV6-5 to TRBJ2-6; TRBD2 is a possible D gene (5 bases). The length of the CDR3 is 14 residues. Per the germline V gene, CDR1 is MNHEY and CDR2 is SVGAGI. The germline V and J ends were trimmed by 8 bases and 0 bases, with 8 bases remaining between them. CDR3 amino acids: CASLGSSGANVLTF. In nucleotides, the CDR3 is TGTGCCAGCCTGGGGAGCTCTGGGGCCAACGTCCTGACTTTC.

V and J are TRBV12-1 and TRBJ2-7; TRBD1, the D gene given by the table, was not confirmed from the DNA. TRBV12-1 is tagged as a pseudogene. This CDR3 has 18 residues. CDR3 sequence (DNA): TGTGCCAGCAGCCCCGTTGGAGCGTACCGGGGACAATCCTACGAGCAGTACTTC. Residues: CASSPVGAYRGQSYEQYF.

The chain carries TRBV7-9 and TRBJ2-7, with 7 positions matching TRBD1. CDR1 and CDR2 (germline): SEHNR, FQNEAQ (reference sequence). The CDR3 sequence is 15 residues long. With V trimmed by 1 base and J by 0 bases, 3 bases remained unmatched. The CDR3: CASSLVGDSSYEQYF. The CDR3 DNA is TGTGCCAGCAGCTTAGTGGGGGACAGCTCCTACGAGCAGTACTTC.

In its sample, this clone was seen a few times. The chain recombines TRBV7-9 with TRBJ2-3; TRBD1 matches 8 bases. The germline V gene has CDR1 SEHNR and CDR2 FQNEAQ (reference sequence). The CDR3 runs 17 residues. With 1 base clipped from V and 8 bases from J, the junction kept 14 bases outside the gene matches. The CDR3 region has the DNA TGTGCCAGCAGCTTAGAGGGCGACAGGGGCCTAAAGGGTACGCAGTATTTT. Encoded protein: CASSLEGDRGLKGTQYF.

The genes are TRBV11-3 and TRBJ2-1; 9 bases map to TRBD2. Trimming cost V 0 bases and J 4 bases; bases outside gene matches: 4. Germline lookup yields CDR1 SGHNT and CDR2 YENEEA. There are 16 residues in the CDR3. The CDR3 region has the DNA TGTGCCAGCAGCTTAGAAGGCGGGGGGGTTTACAATGAGCAGTTCTTC. Translated: CASSLEGGGVYNEQFF.

V gene TRBV25-1 combines with J gene TRBJ2-2; perhaps TRBD1 as D (6 bases). This CDR3 comprises 14 residues. V was cut by 6 bases and J by 7 bases, with 15 bases left in between. Looked up from germline, CDR1 is MGHDK and CDR2 is SYGVNS. CDR3 bases: TGTGCCAGCAGGCCAGGGGCCAGCGGCGGGGAGCTGTTTTTT. As protein: CASRPGASGGELFF.

The chain joins TRBV6-5 to TRBJ2-3, with 7 bases matching TRBD2. Germline V gene data show CDR1 as MNHEY and CDR2 as SVGAGI. The CDR3 is 13 amino acids. Germline trimming cut 6 bases from V and 11 bases from J; bases unmatched to any gene: 11. CDR3 loop: CASSVALGGRQYF. The CDR3 DNA reads as TGTGCCAGCAGCGTCGCGCTCGGCGGGAGGCAGTATTTT.

The chain uses TRBV6-2 or TRBV6-3 and TRBJ2-3; D is uncertain. CDR1 and CDR2 (germline): MNHEY, SVGEGT. The CDR3 has 12 residues. V lost 2 bases, J lost 4 bases, and 4 bases lay in between. CDR3 DNA sequence: TGTGCCAGCAGTTACAGCCCAGATACGCAGTATTTT. Translating it yields CASSYSPDTQYF.

The genes are TRBV30 and TRBJ2-3; D ambiguous. The CDR3 length is 13 residues. Germline V CDR1 and CDR2: GTSNPN, SVGIG (reference sequence). Trimming stripped 1 base from V and 1 base from J, with 6 bases between. In DNA form, the CDR3 reads TGTGCCTGGAGTGAACGGGGCACAGATACGCAGTATTTT. Amino acids: CAWSERGTDTQYF.

This chain uses TRBV7-2 with TRBJ2-1; 8 nucleotides align to TRBD2. The V gene end was trimmed by 5 bases and the J gene end by 9 bases; junction bases not matched to a gene: 9. Germline V gene data show CDR1 as SGHTA and CDR2 as FQGNSA. The CDR3 sequence is 14 residues long. The chain's CDR3 is CASSPMGLDFEQFF. The CDR3 DNA reads as TGTGCCAGCAGCCCCATGGGACTAGATTTTGAGCAGTTCTTC. Variable domain in full (rest from reference TRBV7-2 and TRBJ2-1): GAGVSQSPSNKVTEKGKDVELRCDPISGHTALYWYRQSLGQGLEFLIYFQGNSAPDKSGLPSDRFSAERTGGSVSTLTIQRTQQEDSAVYLCASSPMGLDFEQFFGPGTRLTVL.

In DNA form, the CDR3 reads TGTGCCAGCAGTCCCCCCCCAGGGTTCCCTGAAGCTTTCTTT. Encoded protein: CASSPPPGFPEAFF. The chain is built from TRBV6-5 and TRBJ1-1, with TRBD1 as a possible D gene (5 bases). Trimming shortened V by 5 bases and J by 6 bases, and 16 bases separated the two germline ends. The germline V gene has CDR1 MNHEY and CDR2 SVGAGI. This CDR3 spans 14 amino acids.

This clone was picked up one time. V gene TRBV9 combines with J gene TRBJ2-2; 8 bases fit TRBD1. Unmatched junction bases numbered 7, after V lost 3 bases and J lost 0 bases. The CDR3 totals 17 residues. CDR1 SGDLS and CDR2 YYNGEE come from the germline V gene. CDR3 in amino acids: CASSAWRGQANTGELFF. For the CDR3, the DNA is TGTGCCAGCAGCGCCTGGAGGGGACAGGCGAACACCGGGGAGCTGTTTTTT.

The rearrangement links TRBV19 to TRBJ2-5, with a possible D match to TRBD2 (7 bases). V was shortened by 5 bases and J by 5 bases, with 15 bases between the two germline ends. This CDR3 contains 14 residues. The germline V gene encodes CDR1 LNHDA and CDR2 SQIVND (reference sequence). CDR3 protein: CASSGRGASETQYF. The DNA of the CDR3 is TGTGCCAGTAGTGGTCGGGGGGCGTCGGAGACCCAGTACTTC.

This clone was detected ten times or more. The rearrangement joins TRBV7-9 to TRBJ2-1, with D unresolved. This CDR3 has 11 residues. V lost 5 bases and J lost 6, with 5 bases in between. Germline V gene data show CDR1 as SEHNR and CDR2 as FQNEAQ (reference sequence). The CDR3 DNA sequence: TGTGCCAGCAGCGGCAGCAATGAGCAGTTCTTC. Translated, it gives CASSGSNEQFF.

The rearrangement links TRBV13 to TRBJ1-4; maybe TRBD1 (5 bases). The CDR3 totals 14 residues. Germline lookup yields CDR1 PRHDT and CDR2 FYEKMQ (reference sequence). V lost 7 bases to trimming and J lost 6 bases, with 15 bases between them. The DNA of the CDR3 is TGTGCCAGCAAGGAAAGAGACAGAGATGAAAAACTGTTTTTT. This encodes CASKERDRDEKLFF.